This T cell receptor beta chain comes out of a study of T cells expressing NK-cell markers. CDR1 and CDR2 (germline): LGHNA, YSLEER. This CDR3 contains 18 residues. General study points: These clonotypes additionally ranked first within the CD3+CD56-NKG2C+ fraction of four donors.

As concerns this clonotype: Its antigen remains unknown.

Following a re-call of the 5' RACE reads, TCRdb has one entry per CDR3 protein and lacks DNA. The sample shows 200,000 to 300,000 distinct CDR3 sequences, and about 0.4% sits with its ten largest clones. The receptor comes from a man aged 18 to 35 in good health. This chain connects TRBV4-3 to TRBJ2-2. Sequenced material: blood T cells: a sorted CD56 or NKG2C T cell subset, CD4+ or CD8+ T cells, or bulk PBMC T cells (not recorded which). This CDR3 reads CASSQDRVRLTNTGELFF.